The 18 T cell receptor beta chains below come from one sample, sequenced in a study of brain T cells in children with intractable seizures. Data came from immunoSEQ multiplex PCR; TCRdb stores just in-frame clones and leaves some out. The sample includes about 340,000 clones, about 94% of them seen just once. Stated time point: blood from clinic visit 5 months post-surgery; TSC patient then seizure free. The sequenced sample was peripheral blood, obtained 5 to 6 months after surgery. The source of these receptors is a boy under two years old with tuberous sclerosis and intractable seizures.

The V and J genes are TRBV27 and TRBJ2-3; TRBD2 aligns across 7 bases. The CDR3 spans 17 residues. The germline V gene encodes CDR1 MNHEY and CDR2 SMNVEV (reference sequence). After removal of 5 bases from V and 0 bases from J, the junction contained 11 bases not matched to a gene. The DNA for the CDR3 is TGTGCCAGCAGTCTCCCTCCACTAGCGCCTAGCACAGATACGCAGTATTTT. It codes for CASSLPPLAPSTDTQYF.

The chain joins TRBV4-1 to TRBJ1-2; possible D gene TRBD1, 6 bases. V was cut by 2 bases and J by 9 bases, with 16 bases left in between. Germline V gene data show CDR1 as MGHRA and CDR2 as YSYEKL. This CDR3 region has 14 residues. As DNA, the CDR3 is TGCGCCAGCAGCCAATCGACAGGAATCGGGAGCTACACCTTC. Translated, it gives CASSQSTGIGSYTF.

The chain joins TRBV7-6 to TRBJ2-5; tentatively, D is TRBD1 (5 bases). Germline V gene data show CDR1 as SGHVS and CDR2 as FNYEAQ. There are 13 residues in the CDR3. Trimming stripped 2 bases from V and 4 bases from J, with 8 bases between. This CDR3 reads CASSLKGIETQYF. The CDR3 DNA sequence: TGTGCCAGCAGCTTAAAGGGGATAGAGACCCAGTACTTC.

This clone was counted a single time. The chain is built from TRBV11-2 and TRBJ1-2; 8 bases are a match to TRBD1. The V segment lost 5 bases and the J segment 4 bases; nucleotides outside the gene matches: 6. CDR1 and CDR2 (germline): SGHAT, FQNNGV. CDR3 size: 14 residues. CDR3 DNA: TGTGCCAGCAGCGTCGGACAGGGTTTCTATGGCTACACCTTC. Translating it yields CASSVGQGFYGYTF.

V and J are TRBV30 and TRBJ2-2; TRBD2 matches at 7 bases. Trimming at V came to 5 bases and at J to 6 bases, leaving 12 bases not matched to a gene. The CDR3 is 15 residues long. From germline, CDR1 is GTSNPN and CDR2 SVGIG (reference sequence). The DNA of the CDR3 is TGTGCCTGGTCCGTGCGACTAGCTTCGGCCGGGGAGCTGTTTTTT. Encoded protein: CAWSVRLASAGELFF.

The chain carries TRBV25-1 and TRBJ2-1, with D possibly matching TRBD1 (6 bases). Germline CDR1 MGHDK, CDR2 SYGVNS. This CDR3 spans 12 amino acids. The V end was cut by 5 bases, the J end by 5 bases, with 7 bases between. This CDR3 is CASSTGNNEQFF. The CDR3 nucleotides are TGTGCCAGCAGTACAGGGAACAATGAGCAGTTCTTC.

The V gene is TRBV30, the J gene TRBJ2-1; D gene unclear. The CDR3 is made up of 14 amino acids. V lost 5 bases and J lost 1, with 12 bases in between. Looked up from germline, CDR1 is GTSNPN and CDR2 is SVGIG (reference sequence). The CDR3 loop reads CAWYGGTSYNEQFF. DNA of the CDR3: TGTGCCTGGTATGGCGGCACGTCCTACAATGAGCAGTTCTTC.

The sample holds a few counts of this clone. This rearrangement joins TRBV19 to TRBJ2-7, with D possibly TRBD1 on 7 matching bases. V dropped 5 bases and J dropped 0 bases, with 17 bases sitting between them. CDR3 length: 16 residues. The germline V gene has CDR1 LNHDA and CDR2 SQIVND (reference sequence). CDR3 loop: CASSGDPGGSSYEQYF. The CDR3, as DNA: TGTGCCAGTAGTGGAGACCCAGGGGGGAGCTCCTACGAGCAGTACTTC.

The CDR3 here is CASSEAFPGSANYGYTF. CDR3 DNA sequence: TGTGCCAGCAGTGAAGCGTTTCCAGGTAGTGCTAACTATGGCTACACCTTC. The V gene is TRBV6-1, the J gene TRBJ1-2; unclear D gene. Trimming cost V 0 bases and J 0 bases, with 14 bases left between them. This CDR3 region has 17 residues. CDR1 and CDR2 (germline): MNHNS, SASEGT.

J is TRBJ1-1 and V is TRBV2; TRBD1 aligns across 7 bases. This CDR3 has 15 residues. V shed 8 bases and J 1 base; nucleotides not matched to a gene: 10. Germline V lookup: CDR1 SNHLY, CDR2 FYNNEI. The CDR3 loop reads CASDDRALGNTEAFF. The CDR3 nucleotides read TGTGCCAGCGATGACAGGGCACTTGGGAACACTGAAGCTTTCTTT.

The chain couples TRBV28 to TRBJ1-2; a weak D match, TRBD1 (6 bases). Germline values: CDR1 MDHEN, CDR2 SYDVKM. V was trimmed by 5 bases and J by 3 bases, leaving 10 bases between them. The CDR3 covers 13 residues. Written as DNA, the CDR3 is TGTGCCAGCAGTAGGGGGGGCGACTATGGCTACACCTTC. It yields the protein CASSRGGDYGYTF.

The chain couples TRBV30 to TRBJ2-7; maybe TRBD2 (5 bases). Germline lookup yields CDR1 GTSNPN and CDR2 SVGIG (reference sequence). The CDR3 spans 12 residues. V was clipped by 5 bases and J by 12 bases, with 20 bases between them. This CDR3 reads CAWDIATGNLYF. For the CDR3, the DNA is TGTGCCTGGGACATCGCGACGGGAAATTTGTACTTC.

The chain is built from TRBV11-2 and TRBJ2-6, with 12 bases aligning to TRBD1. CDR3 length: 19 amino acids. Germline-derived CDR1 and CDR2 are SGHAT and FQNNGV. With 6 bases clipped from V and 4 bases from J, the junction kept 13 bases outside the gene matches. CDR3 amino acids: CASRSLGTGGASGANVLTF. CDR3 DNA sequence: TGTGCCAGCAGGTCGTTAGGGACAGGGGGCGCCTCAGGGGCCAACGTCCTGACTTTC.

The sample holds a few counts of this clone. The J gene is TRBJ1-2, the V gene TRBV6-5; D unresolved. The V end was cut by 2 bases, the J end by 8 bases, with 6 bases between. Germline V gene lookup returns CDR1 MNHEY and CDR2 SVGAGI. CDR3 length: 11 amino acids. The CDR3 DNA reads as TGTGCCAGCAGTTACGGAGAGGGCTACACCTTC. Amino acid sequence: CASSYGEGYTF.

This chain connects TRBV4-1 to TRBJ2-1, with TRBD1 as a possible D gene (5 bases). This CDR3 comprises 15 residues. V was clipped by 4 bases and J by 3 bases, with 13 bases between them. The germline V gene encodes CDR1 MGHRA and CDR2 YSYEKL. DNA of the CDR3: TGCGCCAGCAGCCCGGATGCAGGGTTCTACAATGAGCAGTTCTTC. It is translated as CASSPDAGFYNEQFF.

The chain joins TRBV5-1 to TRBJ1-4; weak D call: TRBD1 (6 bases). Germline CDR1 reads SGHRS; CDR2 reads YFSETQ. Trimming took 3 bases from V and 7 from J, leaving 16 bases between them. This CDR3 spans 15 amino acids. The CDR3 loop reads CASSSWGGVSEKLFF. The CDR3 DNA reads as TGCGCCAGCAGCTCGTGGGGGGGCGTAAGTGAAAAACTGTTTTTT. The entire variable domain, with the rest obtained from reference TRBV5-1 and TRBJ1-4, is as follows: KAGVTQTPRYLIKTRGQQVTLSCSPISGHRSVSWYQQTPGQGLQFLFEYFSETQRNKGNFPGRFSGRQFSNSRSEMNVSTLELGDSALYLCASSSWGGVSEKLFFGSGTQLSVL.

The chain links TRBV6-1 to TRBJ1-5; the D is unclear. This CDR3 region has 13 residues. V shed 3 bases and J shed 0 bases, with 3 bases lying between them. Per the germline V gene, CDR1 is MNHNS and CDR2 is SASEGT. In DNA form, the CDR3 reads TGTGCCAGCAGTGAGCATAGCAATCAGCCCCAGCATTTT. Translated, it gives CASSEHSNQPQHF.

The chain links TRBV6-5 to TRBJ1-2; 9 bases align to TRBD1. CDR3 length: 13 residues. Germline values: CDR1 MNHEY, CDR2 SVGAGI. V was pared by 11 bases and J by 2 bases, with 6 bases of the junction left unmatched. For the CDR3, the DNA is TGTGCCGCGAACAGGGGGCAGAACTATGGCTACACCTTC. It specifies CAANRGQNYGYTF.